This T cell receptor (beta chain) was profiled in a study of CD8 T cells in Susac syndrome. V trimming: 5 bases; J trimming: 4 bases; junction bases outside the gene matches: 6. The CDR3 is made up of 14 amino acids. The germline V gene encodes CDR1 LNHDA and CDR2 SQIVND (reference sequence). Random-hexamer reverse transcription was applied to about 0.5 to 1 ug RNA. TCRdb passed the immunoSEQ multiplex PCR reads through MiXCR, listing each CDR3 protein once. This repertoire shows roughly 140,000 distinct CDR3 sequences, less than 97% found once; its top ten account for 0.14% to 0.15%. The source is a human donor with multiple sclerosis. Sequences were obtained from CD8+ T cells from PBMCs. The rearrangement joins TRBV19 to TRBJ1-1; 8 bases map to TRBD1. The CDR3 DNA reads TGTGCCAGTAGTCCGGACAGGGTGGTCACTGAAGCTTTCTTT. Translated, it gives CASSPDRVVTEAFF. Complete variable domain (other parts from reference TRBV19 and TRBJ1-1): DGGITQSPKYLFRKEGQNVTLSCEQNLNHDAMYWYRQDPGQGLRLIYYSQIVNDFQKGDIAEGYSVSREKKESFPLTVTSAQKNPTAFYLCASSPDRVVTEAFFGQGTRLTVV.